Sequencing of this TCR beta chain was carried out in a study of blood T cell repertoires in COVID-19. Whole-study context: Some COVID-19 samples were acute and others convalescent; all came from the United States, Italy and Spain. In each case, the material was cDNA or gDNA derived from T cells, B-cell-depleted T cells, or PBMCs.

The germline V gene has CDR1 SGHTA and CDR2 FQGNSA. V lost 5 bases, J lost 3 bases, and 9 bases stayed unmatched. This CDR3 contains 16 residues. The table came from immunoSEQ multiplex PCR; TCRdb's copy has only in-frame clones and leaves some out. The sample yields just over 350,000 clones, 80% to 90% seen once. Seattle cases were enrolled at active infection and followed longitudinally. The sequencing sample was made of peripheral blood. The chain uses TRBV7-2 and TRBJ2-3; 9 nucleotides agree with TRBD1. This receptor was obtained from a woman aged 55-70 years with COVID-19, enrolled during active disease. This CDR3 is CASSLIGTGRTDTQYF. The CDR3 region has the DNA TGTGCCAGCAGCCTCATAGGGACAGGGAGGACAGATACGCAGTATTTT.